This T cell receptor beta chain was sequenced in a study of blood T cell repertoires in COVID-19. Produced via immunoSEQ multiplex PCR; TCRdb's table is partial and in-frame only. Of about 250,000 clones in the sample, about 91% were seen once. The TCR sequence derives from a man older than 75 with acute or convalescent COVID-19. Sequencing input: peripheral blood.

This CDR3 reads CASGSGIAYEQYF. Written as DNA, the CDR3 is TGTGCCAGCGGGAGCGGGATAGCCTACGAGCAGTACTTC. The chain couples TRBV6-6 to TRBJ2-7; TRBD2 matches at 7 bases. Trimming cost V 8 bases and J 2 bases; bases outside gene matches: 6. There are 13 residues in the CDR3. Germline CDR1 reads MNHNY; CDR2 reads SVGAGI (reference sequence).